This TCR beta chain was found in a study of Ad26.COV2.S vaccination and SARS-CoV-2 variants. V lost 1 base to trimming and J lost 3 bases, with 9 bases between them. This CDR3 is built from 14 residues. The germline gives CDR1 SGHVS, CDR2 FQNEAQ. Regarding the study as a whole: Placebo recipients trailed vaccine recipients in spike-specific TCR breadth. Reportedly, spike-specific CD8+ and CD4+ T cell responses achieved substantial breadth once vaccination had taken place.

As to treatment: some 20 received Ad26.COV2.S at low or high dose, single or two shots; 5 received placebo; per-sample allocation not given. Collection of the samples took place on day 63 after the first injection of vaccine or placebo. The table came from immunoSEQ multiplex PCR; TCRdb's copy has only in-frame clones and leaves some out. Of around 400,000 clones detected, 83% appear once; the ten largest clones hold 7% to 9.5%. For this clone: Its antigen is undetermined.

This sequence joins TRBV7-8 and TRBJ1-2, with a tentative D call TRBD1 (5 bases). The sequence was obtained from a person aged 18-65 years who received the Ad26.COV2.S COVID-19 vaccine or a placebo. Sample: peripheral blood, taken in a trial of Ad26.COV2.S vaccine versus placebo. The CDR3 DNA reads as TGTGCCAGCAGCTTAGGGGGGAAATACTATGGCTACACCTTC. Protein: CASSLGGKYYGYTF.